Given below is one T cell receptor beta chain in context. The antigen it binds to is not known. No clone much larger than this one lies a single base away; base qualities are absent. This sample is drawn from a study of T cells in narcolepsy (dated by TCRdb to about 2018). As for the study more broadly: Healthy control donors were enrolled in the study alongside patients who had narcolepsy type 1 or type 2 (NT1, NT2). Autoreactive T cells targeting hypocretin neuron self-antigens (hypocretin, TRIB2) were sought in narcolepsy patients, and TCR Vbeta sequencing was used to track clonotypes in blood and CSF. Results the study describes overall, beyond this receptor: In plots comparing CSF and blood CD4+ T cell clonotypes from the same patient, HCRT-specific and TRIB2-specific autoreactive clonotypes were highlighted. No sequences matching autoreactive T cell clones were contained in some blood memory CD4+ repertoires from patients and controls. Patients and controls had similar numbers of sequenced blood memory CD4+ clonotypes, with averages of approximately 40,000 in patients and 30,000 to 35,000 in controls. According to the report, autoreactive clonotypes were detected serially in the blood of the same patients and of different patients, but not in healthy controls.

The library was obtained by the immunoSEQ multiplex PCR assay. Entries here come from immuneACCESS through TCRdb and include only in-frame sequences with V and J called. Some clones fail to appear in such tables; in the studies checked, an unresolved V gene covers under half of the shortfall, and the cause of the remainder is unknown. This sample has tens of thousands of clones in its table, and around 90% of those were observed once. The leading ten clones occupy 0.83% of the sample. For TCR Vbeta sequencing, memory CD4+ T cells were sorted ex vivo from the peripheral blood of narcolepsy patients and healthy controls. The CDR3 holds 16 amino acids from the cysteine to the phenylalanine. The only DNA kept is the CDR3, 48 bases in frame from the first base. Trimming accounts for 9 bases at V and 2 bases at J, while the number of junction bases matched to no gene is 10. CDR1 and CDR2 were assigned from the germline V gene as SNHLY and FYNNEI.

The TCR was taken from a human donor with narcolepsy. Sequencing used CD45RA- memory CD4+ T cells from PBMCs. This specimen's cell subset or site label, per the study, means: memory T cells sorted ex vivo from peripheral blood. The rearranged segments are TRBV2 and TRBJ1-4, and 9 junctional nucleotides match TRBD1. CDR3 loop: CASLSPGTGTNEKLFF. DNA sequence: TGTGCCAGTCTCAGCCCCGGGACAGGGACTAATGAAAAACTGTTTTTT.